These T cell receptor beta chains were read from a single sample in a study of Tregs in tolerant kidney transplant recipients. The assay was immunoSEQ multiplex PCR, and TCRdb's table has in-frame clones only and misses some. The repertoire holds about 5,600 clones, with nearly 90% as singletons. These receptors' targets are unknown. The specimen comprised Tregs from blood cultured with allogeneic cells, sampled before the transplant. Source of these receptors: a human patient who received a combined kidney and bone marrow transplant. Each CDR3 is given with its conserved first and last residue. Each record gives: D gene, V gene, J gene, clone size, CDR3 protein, CDR3 DNA. D genes are given only for firm matches. The listing skips clone size in some rows; elsewhere it reads once, few, many or a size class.

TRBD2	TRBV9	TRBJ2-6	-	CASSAYAGLAGGPGGANVLTF	TGTGCCAGCAGCGCTTACGCGGGACTAGCGGGAGGGCCGGGTGGGGCCAACGTCCTGACTTTC
-	TRBV18	TRBJ2-1	-	CASSPLTSLGGNEQFF	TGTGCCAGCTCCCCGCTTACTAGCCTTGGGGGCAATGAGCAGTTCTTC
-	TRBV5-1	TRBJ2-7	-	CASSLSGRPYEQYF	TGCGCCAGCAGCCTCAGCGGGCGGCCCTACGAGCAGTACTTC
-	TRBV6-6	TRBJ1-1	-	CASGRQEVDTEAFF	TGTGCCAGCGGACGACAGGAAGTGGACACTGAAGCTTTCTTT
TRBD1	TRBV29-1	TRBJ1-2	few	CSAHPGTGYGYTF	TGCAGCGCCCACCCCGGGACAGGGTATGGCTACACCTTC
-	TRBV6-1	TRBJ2-3	-	CAAGEGGSTDTQYF	TGTGCCGCCGGAGAGGGGGGAAGCACAGATACGCAGTATTTT
-	TRBV5-5	TRBJ1-6	-	CASSASNSPLHF	TGTGCCAGCAGCGCCTCTAATTCACCCCTCCACTTT
TRBD1	TRBV19	TRBJ2-7	-	CASSPRTGSYEQYF	TGTGCCAGTAGTCCTCGGACAGGGTCCTACGAGCAGTACTTC
TRBD1	TRBV10-3	TRBJ2-6	-	CAIGTNDRASYSGANVLTF	TGTGCCATCGGTACAAATGACAGGGCATCATACTCTGGGGCCAACGTCCTGACTTTC
-	TRBV2	TRBJ2-5	-	CASSIPRGAQETQYF	TGTGCCAGCAGTATCCCCAGGGGGGCCCAAGAGACCCAGTACTTC
TRBD2	TRBV18	TRBJ2-1	-	CASSPPGTSANEQFF	TGTGCCAGCTCACCACCCGGGACTAGCGCCAATGAGCAGTTCTTC
-	TRBV19	TRBJ1-1	-	CASSIRGRLGEAFF	TGTGCCAGTAGTATCCGCGGTCGCCTTGGTGAAGCTTTCTTT
TRBD1	TRBV5-1	TRBJ2-7	-	CASSLRYGDQGAKAYEQYF	TGCGCCAGCAGCTTAAGATACGGTGATCAGGGGGCGAAGGCCTACGAGCAGTACTTC
-	TRBV20-1	TRBJ2-3	-	CSARSNTQYF	TGCAGTGCTAGATCCAATACGCAGTATTTT
-	TRBV6-6	TRBJ1-5	-	CASSYSTSNQPQHF	TGTGCCAGCAGTTACTCCACTAGCAATCAGCCCCAGCATTTT
-	TRBV5-1	TRBJ2-7	-	CASSSLGDEQYF	TGCGCCAGCAGTTCTTTGGGGGACGAGCAGTACTTC
-	TRBV5-1	TRBJ1-2	-	CASSLEQRYGYTF	TGCGCCAGCAGCTTGGAACAGCGCTATGGCTACACCTTC
TRBD2	TRBV7-8	TRBJ2-7	-	CASSLAQPGLAGAYEQYF	TGTGCCAGCAGCTTAGCGCAACCGGGACTAGCGGGAGCGTACGAGCAGTACTTC
-	TRBV6-6	TRBJ2-1	-	CASSWREGAYNEQFF	TGTGCCAGCAGTTGGAGGGAGGGGGCCTACAATGAGCAGTTCTTC
-	TRBV15	TRBJ1-2	-	CATSRDREGSGYGYTF	TGTGCCACCAGCAGAGATCGGGAGGGCTCGGGCTATGGCTACACCTTC
-	TRBV10-3	TRBJ1-2	-	CAISESWRQPTNYGYTF	TGTGCCATCAGTGAGTCGTGGCGACAGCCAACAAACTATGGCTACACCTTC
-	TRBV15	TRBJ2-5	-	CAASGGVGETQYF	TGTGCCGCCTCGGGCGGGGTTGGAGAGACCCAGTACTTC
-	TRBV7-2	TRBJ2-5	-	CASSLSETQYF	TGTGCCAGCAGCTTGAGTGAGACCCAGTACTTC
-	TRBV19	TRBJ2-4	few	CASSMGPERGGNIQYF	TGTGCCAGTAGTATGGGCCCCGAGAGGGGCGGAAACATTCAGTACTTC
-	TRBV6-5	TRBJ1-2	-	CASRGNYGYTF	TGTGCCAGCAGGGGGAACTATGGCTACACCTTC
TRBD2	TRBV19	TRBJ2-6	-	CATRTSGGAAGANVLTF	TGTGCCACCCGGACTAGCGGGGGGGCCGCTGGGGCCAACGTCCTGACTTTC
TRBD1	TRBV30	TRBJ2-5	-	CAWSSTGTGIETQYF	TGTGCCTGGAGCAGTACCGGGACAGGCATAGAGACCCAGTACTTC
-	TRBV30	TRBJ1-1	once	CAWSPRHPEAFF	TGTGCCTGGAGTCCCCGGCACCCAGAAGCTTTCTTT
-	TRBV28	TRBJ1-3	-	CASSPAGTYSGNTIYF	TGTGCCAGCAGTCCGGCGGGGACCTATTCTGGAAACACCATATATTTT
-	TRBV14	TRBJ1-1	-	CASSQAPGRTEAFF	TGTGCCAGCAGCCAAGCGCCAGGGAGGACTGAAGCTTTCTTT
-	TRBV4-1	TRBJ1-1	-	CASSPYNVNQNTEAFF	TGCGCCAGCAGCCCCTATAACGTAAACCAGAACACTGAAGCTTTCTTT
-	TRBV5-6	TRBJ1-2	-	CASSPTGLQSVYGYTF	TGTGCCAGCAGCCCCACCGGACTGCAAAGTGTCTATGGCTACACCTTC
TRBD1	TRBV19	TRBJ1-4	-	CASSILGTGPEKLFF	TGTGCCAGTAGTATACTTGGGACAGGGCCTGAAAAACTGTTTTTT
TRBD1	TRBV19	TRBJ1-2	-	CASSIGDRGRGYTF	TGTGCCAGTAGTATAGGGGACAGGGGCAGAGGCTACACCTTC
-	TRBV5-4	TRBJ2-1	-	CASSSPYSEESSYNEQFF	TGTGCCAGCAGCTCACCCTATAGCGAGGAGAGCTCCTACAATGAGCAGTTCTTC
TRBD1	TRBV28	TRBJ1-2	-	CASRDPGQSNYGYTF	TGTGCCAGCAGAGACCCGGGACAGTCAAACTATGGCTACACCTTC
-	TRBV5-6	TRBJ2-1	-	CASTYWPGQSSYNEQFF	TGTGCCAGCACCTATTGGCCGGGGCAGAGCTCCTACAATGAGCAGTTCTTC
-	TRBV2	TRBJ2-1	-	CASRRRANEQFF	TGTGCCAGCAGGCGGAGGGCCAATGAGCAGTTCTTC
-	TRBV29-1	TRBJ1-1	-	CSVRTPLDTEAFF	TGCAGCGTCCGGACCCCATTAGACACTGAAGCTTTCTTT
TRBD1	TRBV11-3	TRBJ2-7	-	CASSPSGTGVYEQYF	TGTGCCAGCAGCCCCTCCGGGACAGGTGTCTACGAGCAGTACTTC
TRBD1	TRBV6-5	TRBJ1-5	-	CASSYSRQGDQPQHF	TGTGCCAGCAGTTACTCGAGACAGGGTGATCAGCCCCAGCATTTT
-	TRBV6-5	TRBJ2-5	-	CASSRMESTQYF	TGTGCCAGCAGCCGGATGGAAAGCACCCAGTACTTC
-	TRBV6-1	TRBJ1-1	-	CASKGAVNTEAFF	TGTGCCAGCAAGGGCGCGGTGAACACTGAAGCTTTCTTT
-	TRBV18	TRBJ2-7	-	CASSRRPDSSIPYEQYF	TGTGCCAGCTCACGGCGGCCGGACAGCTCAATTCCCTACGAGCAGTACTTC
-	TRBV5-1	TRBJ2-6	few	CASSGGAFSGANVLTF	TGCGCCAGCAGCGGCGGGGCCTTCTCTGGGGCCAACGTCCTGACTTTC
TRBD1	TRBV28	TRBJ2-7	-	CASSLSRDSGSYF	TGTGCCAGCAGTTTGTCAAGGGACAGCGGCTCGTACTTC